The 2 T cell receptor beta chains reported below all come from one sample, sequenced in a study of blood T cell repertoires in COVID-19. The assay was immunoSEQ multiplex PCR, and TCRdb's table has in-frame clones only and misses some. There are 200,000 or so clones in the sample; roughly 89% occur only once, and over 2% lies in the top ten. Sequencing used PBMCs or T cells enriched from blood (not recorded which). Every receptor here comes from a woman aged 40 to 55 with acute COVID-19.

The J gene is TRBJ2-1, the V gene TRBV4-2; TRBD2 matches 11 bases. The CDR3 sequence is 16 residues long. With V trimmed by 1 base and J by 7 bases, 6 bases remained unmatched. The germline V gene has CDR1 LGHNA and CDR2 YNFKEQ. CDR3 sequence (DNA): TGTGCCAGCAGCCAAGCCTCGCTAGCGGGAGGTAATGAGCAGTTCTTC. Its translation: CASSQASLAGGNEQFF.

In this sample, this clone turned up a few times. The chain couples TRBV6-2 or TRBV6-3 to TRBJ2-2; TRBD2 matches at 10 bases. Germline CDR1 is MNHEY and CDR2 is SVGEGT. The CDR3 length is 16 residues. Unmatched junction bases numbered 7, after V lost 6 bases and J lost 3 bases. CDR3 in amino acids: CASSTVSGGYTGELFF. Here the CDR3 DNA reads TGTGCCAGCAGCACCGTTAGCGGGGGGTACACCGGGGAGCTGTTTTTT.